This record concerns one T cell receptor beta chain sequence. Its target is unknown. RNA was extracted with the RNeasy kit, and a quantity of roughly 0.5 to 1 ug was reverse transcribed using random hexamers. Across 54 Vbeta and 13 Jbeta, immunoSEQ multiplex PCR amplified TCR beta CDR3. Using its own MiXCR run on the immunoSEQ multiplex PCR reads, TCRdb lists one record per CDR3 protein. The sample includes some 130,000 distinct CDR3 sequences, approximately 95% of them seen just once. The sample originates from a study of CD8 T cells in Susac syndrome. V lost 3 bases, J lost 11 bases, and 10 bases lay in between. The CDR3 is made up of 11 amino acids. Germline lookup yields CDR1 MGHDK and CDR2 SYGVNS. Whole-study findings and limits: Clonal expansion involving Susac CD8+ cells peaked in TEMRA cells and active patients.

FACS enriched CD8+ TEMRA cells, while bulk CD8+ and CD4+ were negatively isolated. This TCR was sampled from a human donor with Susac syndrome. The sample consisted of CD8+ T cells from PBMCs. The chain is built from TRBV25-1 and TRBJ1-1; D gene unclear. This CDR3 is CASSDHNRAFF. The CDR3 DNA follows: TGTGCCAGCAGTGACCACAATAGGGCTTTCTTT.